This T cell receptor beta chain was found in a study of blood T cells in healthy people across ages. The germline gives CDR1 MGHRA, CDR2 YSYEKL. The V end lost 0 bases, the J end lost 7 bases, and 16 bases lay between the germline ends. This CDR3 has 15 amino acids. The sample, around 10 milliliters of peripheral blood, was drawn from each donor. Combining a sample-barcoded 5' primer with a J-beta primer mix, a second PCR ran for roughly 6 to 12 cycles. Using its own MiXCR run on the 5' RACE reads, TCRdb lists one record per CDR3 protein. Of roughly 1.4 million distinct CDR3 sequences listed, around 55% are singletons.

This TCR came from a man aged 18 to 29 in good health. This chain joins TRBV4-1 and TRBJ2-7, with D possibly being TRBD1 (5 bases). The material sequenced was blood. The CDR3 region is CASSQDHILQEEQYF. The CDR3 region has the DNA TGCGCCAGCAGCCAAGATCATATTTTACAGGAAGAGCAGTACTTC.